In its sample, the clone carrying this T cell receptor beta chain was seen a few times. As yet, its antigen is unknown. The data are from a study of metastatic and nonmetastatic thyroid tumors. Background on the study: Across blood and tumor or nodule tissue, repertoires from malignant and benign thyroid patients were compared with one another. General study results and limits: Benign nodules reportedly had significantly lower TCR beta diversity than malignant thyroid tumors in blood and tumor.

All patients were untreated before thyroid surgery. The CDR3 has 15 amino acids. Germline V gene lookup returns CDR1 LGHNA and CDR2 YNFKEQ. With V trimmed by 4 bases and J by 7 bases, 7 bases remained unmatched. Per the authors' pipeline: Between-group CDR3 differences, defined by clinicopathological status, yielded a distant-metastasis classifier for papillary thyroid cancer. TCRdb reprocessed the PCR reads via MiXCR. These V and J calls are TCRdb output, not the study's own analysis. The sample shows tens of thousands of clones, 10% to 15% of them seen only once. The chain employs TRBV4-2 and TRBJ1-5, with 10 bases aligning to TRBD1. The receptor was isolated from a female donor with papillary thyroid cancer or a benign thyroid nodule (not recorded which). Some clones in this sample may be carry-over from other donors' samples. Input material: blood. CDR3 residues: CASSRVGTGEQPQHF. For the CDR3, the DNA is TGTGCCAGCAGCCGCGTCGGGACAGGGGAACAGCCCCAGCATTTT.